This T cell receptor (beta chain) stems from a study of T cell responses to AZD1222 COVID-19 vaccine (dated by TCRdb to the early 2020s). About the study as a whole: AZD1222 recipients given second doses at about 4 weeks or at about 12 weeks were pooled, since spike-specific TCR depth and breadth were not found to differ between the two schedules. A total of 233 trial participants underwent TCR sequencing, of whom roughly 210 had received two doses of AZD1222 and approximately 25 had received two doses of the MenACWY control vaccine. Enrollment into the trials was organized by age into subgroups of 18-55, 56-69 and 70-plus years, and those subgroups contained roughly 140, 27 and 60 TCR-sequenced participants, respectively.

Broad study findings and their caveats: A significant rise in spike-specific TCR breadth and depth was observed after two AZD1222 doses relative to day 0 and relative to MenACWY recipients. The 56-69-year group was small, and its depth increase did not reach significance, likely because of low power. The vaccine-associated CD4 TCRs covered the entire spike protein, and the dominant responses fell in regions 160-218 and 743-854. No day 14 peak-response samples were available, so repertoires were characterized only after the peak T cell response. Nearly half of unique spike-specific TCRs reportedly recognized epitopes outside regions mutated in the B.1.351 and B.1.1.7 variants. Conclusions about previously exposed vaccinees are limited because only a handful of AZD1222 recipients were SARS-CoV-2 seropositive at baseline. Participants were mostly white British and included more females than males, and it was suggested by the authors that clonal diversity may have been underestimated.

The CDR3 regions of human TCRbeta chains were analyzed by immunosequencing. As for how the authors treated the data: TCRs in the repertoires were matched against a reference library of SARS-CoV-2-specific TCRs that had been generated with the MIRA antigen-specificity platform. Breadth meant the fraction of unique TCRs that were SARS-CoV-2-associated, whereas depth meant the fraction of total T cells that were SARS-CoV-2-associated. Each spike-specific TCR was assigned to its reactive spike region and to a CD4 or CD8 class using the MIRA data. Log10-transformed breadth and depth values were compared by one-way ANOVA with Sidak's multiple comparisons tests. The table comes from immuneACCESS by way of TCRdb, which keeps in-frame sequences with V and J called. Part of the clones is missing from these tables; in studies checked, under half for an unresolved V gene and the rest for unknown reasons. V and J calls and clone size follow that table, whereas D and trimming were derived from the DNA. The sample table lists 95,000 to 150,000 clones, around 86% of them with a count of one. The ten largest clones capture about 7.8% of the sample.

The meaning of the sample's time point label: baseline before first vaccination. The vaccinee samples were drawn from two UK trials, COV001 and COV002, one of which was a single-blind randomized controlled phase 2/3 trial testing AZD1222 (ChAdOx1 nCoV-19) in healthy adults. For TCRbeta chain sequencing, PBMC samples were collected from trial participants at day 0 and at day 28 after the second dose. A word on this clone: Its antigen is currently not known. The input lacks base qualities; no much larger clone sits a single base away.

There are 11 amino acids in the CDR3, from cysteine to phenylalanine inclusive. Here the CDR3 DNA is all that survives: 33 bases in frame from base 1. V loses 9 bases, J loses 4 bases, and the germline ends lie 6 bases apart. CDR1 MGHRA and CDR2 YSYEKL are derived from the germline V gene. The chain links TRBV4-1 with TRBJ2-2, with the D gene too uncertain to name. The receptor's source is an adult in good health. Source: peripheral blood, taken on day 0 of AZD1222 vaccination. The CDR3 here reads CASSPTGELFF. The nucleotides are TGCGCCAGTTCCCCCACCGGGGAGCTGTTTTTT.